The 16 T cell receptor beta chains below were found in one sample sequenced in a study of cytomegalovirus exposure and HLA in healthy donors. The PCR made use of 60 Vbeta and 13 Jbeta primers. Some clones are missing from TCRdb's copy, which holds only in-frame ones; the method was immunoSEQ multiplex PCR. This table has roughly 100,000 clones, 76% appearing once. Sequencing used PBMCs. The receptors come from a man aged 40-49 years in good health and CMV-seropositive.

This clone was recorded only once. The chain combines TRBV29-1 with TRBJ2-3, with 8 bases fitting TRBD1. The CDR3 has 13 residues. J lost 3 bases, V lost 5 bases, and 4 bases had no gene match. The germline V gene encodes CDR1 SQVTM and CDR2 ANQGSEA. The CDR3 protein is CSVSRGRTDTQYF. As DNA, the CDR3 is TGCAGCGTTTCCAGGGGGCGGACAGATACGCAGTATTTT.

This chain uses TRBV7-9 with TRBJ2-7, with 8 positions matching TRBD2. The junction had 2 bases not matched to a gene; V was cut back by 2 bases and J by 2 bases. The germline CDR1 and CDR2 sequences are SEHNR and FQNEAQ (reference sequence). The CDR3 totals 14 residues. In nucleotides, the CDR3 is TGTGCCAGCAGCTTACCGGGACTAGCCTACGAGCAGTACTTC. Translation gives CASSLPGLAYEQYF.

V and J are TRBV11-3 and TRBJ1-6, with D unclear. The germline V gene encodes CDR1 SGHNT and CDR2 YENEEA. The CDR3 extends over 13 amino acids. V gave up 5 bases and J gave up 7 bases, with 9 bases separating them. The CDR3 here is CASSEVTNSPLHF. The CDR3 DNA is TGTGCCAGCAGCGAGGTTACAAATTCACCCCTCCACTTT. The whole variable domain, filled in from reference TRBV11-3 and TRBJ1-6, reads EAGVVQSPRYKIIEKKQPVAFWCNPISGHNTLYWYLQNLGQGPELLIRYENEEAVDDSQLPKDRFSAERLKGVDSTLKIQPAELGDSAVYLCASSEVTNSPLHFGNGTRLTVT.

V is TRBV4-1 and J is TRBJ1-2; D is unclear. The CDR3 is 14 residues long. Deletions cut 0 bases from V and 8 bases from J, with 13 bases between. Germline CDR1 reads MGHRA; CDR2 reads YSYEKL. The CDR3: CASSQEPGVRGYTF. The CDR3 DNA follows: TGCGCCAGCAGCCAAGAACCCGGGGTTCGGGGCTACACCTTC.

Turning to this clone: The sample carries other DNA sequences with the same CDR3. CDR3 sequence reads: CASSLWRENNQPQHF. CDR3 sequence (DNA): TGTGCCAGCAGCCTGTGGAGGGAGAACAATCAGCCCCAGCATTTT. V is TRBV5-6 and J is TRBJ1-5; the D is unclear. Germline V gene data show CDR1 as SGHDT and CDR2 as YYEEEE. The CDR3 length is 15 residues. Trimming removed 4 bases from V and 3 bases from J, with 14 bases in between.

The CDR3 nucleotides are TGTGCCAGCAGCTCCTCTAGCGGGAGTGTCACAGATACGCAGTATTTT. Amino acid sequence: CASSSSSGSVTDTQYF. The chain uses TRBV13 and TRBJ2-3; 10 bases agree with TRBD2. CDR1 and CDR2 (germline): PRHDT, FYEKMQ (reference sequence). J gave up 2 bases and V 4 bases, and 6 bases lay outside the gene matches. This CDR3 contains 16 residues.

The chain is built from TRBV11-2 and TRBJ2-6; TRBD1 agrees at 8 bases. The CDR3 has 15 amino acids. CDR1 and CDR2 (germline): SGHAT, FQNNGV. Unmatched junction bases numbered 1, after V lost 3 bases and J lost 3 bases. This CDR3 is CASSLTGVGANVLTF. In nucleotides, the CDR3 is TGTGCCAGCAGCTTGACAGGGGTTGGGGCCAACGTCCTGACTTTC.

The genes are TRBV27 and TRBJ2-3; 9 bases line up with TRBD2. With V trimmed by 3 bases and J by 2 bases, 3 bases remained unmatched. The CDR3 is made up of 15 amino acids. CDR1 is MNHEY and CDR2 is SMNVEV in the germline V gene (reference sequence). The CDR3 loop is CASSFVAGATDTQYF. In DNA, the CDR3 is TGTGCCAGCAGTTTCGTAGCGGGGGCCACAGATACGCAGTATTTT.

Worth noting for this clone: The junction differs from germline at one of its ends, possibly a read error. The chain combines TRBV7-9 with TRBJ2-7; D is possibly TRBD1 (5 bases). From germline, CDR1 is SEHNR and CDR2 FQNEAQ (reference sequence). This CDR3 has 15 residues. As DNA, the CDR3 is TGTTCCAGCAGCTCTGTCAGGACAACGGCCGACGAGCAGTACTTC. Protein: CSSSSVRTTADEQYF.

The chain joins TRBV14 to TRBJ1-3; D ambiguous. Germline lookup yields CDR1 SGHDN and CDR2 FVKESK. V lost 4 bases, J lost 4 bases, and 14 bases lay in between. This CDR3 comprises 15 residues. CDR3 region: CASSPPGTPGNTIYF. CDR3 bases: TGTGCCAGCAGCCCCCCGGGTACTCCCGGAAACACCATATATTTT.

This clone was observed a few times. The chain links TRBV11-3 to TRBJ2-5; the D gene is possibly TRBD1 (6 bases). There are 14 residues in the CDR3. V was shortened by 4 bases and J by 5 bases, with 14 bases between the two germline ends. From germline, CDR1 is SGHNT and CDR2 YENEEA. The CDR3 is CASSSLQGPETQYF. The CDR3 nucleotides read TGTGCCAGCAGCTCACTACAGGGCCCCGAGACCCAGTACTTC.

The CDR3 nucleotides are TGTGCCAGCAGCTTAGTCGCTAGCGGGGACTACGAGCAGTACTTC. It specifies CASSLVASGDYEQYF. The chain carries TRBV7-2 and TRBJ2-7; TRBD2 aligns across 9 bases. This CDR3 is 15 amino acids long. The germline V gene has CDR1 SGHTA and CDR2 FQGNSA. V dropped 1 base and J dropped 3; count of bases not matched to a gene: 4. The complete variable domain, with remaining parts taken from reference TRBV7-2 and TRBJ2-7, reads GAGVSQSPSNKVTEKGKDVELRCDPISGHTALYWYRQSLGQGLEFLIYFQGNSAPDKSGLPSDRFSAERTGGSVSTLTIQRTQQEDSAVYLCASSLVASGDYEQYFGPGTRLTVT.

This chain joins TRBV10-3 and TRBJ2-1, with 7 bases lining up with TRBD2. Germline-derived CDR1 and CDR2 are ENHRY and SYGVKD. The CDR3 extends over 14 amino acids. V gave up 9 bases and J gave up 5 bases; unmatched junction bases: 10. The CDR3 region has the DNA TGTGCCATACGAGGACTAGTTGGCCACAATGAGCAGTTCTTC. Protein: CAIRGLVGHNEQFF.

This clone was observed once. The gene calls are TRBV6-8 and TRBJ2-1; the match to TRBD1 covers 7 bases. Germline assignment: CDR1 MNHGY and CDR2 SAAAGT. The CDR3 has 15 residues. V trimming: 2 bases; J trimming: 0 bases; junction bases outside the gene matches: 1. The CDR3 sequence is CASSYPGGSYNEQFF. The CDR3 nucleotides read TGTGCCAGCAGTTACCCAGGGGGCTCCTACAATGAGCAGTTCTTC.

The chain recombines TRBV25-1 with TRBJ1-2, with 11 bases that match TRBD1. This CDR3 spans 18 amino acids. Trimming took 4 bases from V and 5 from J; bases not matched to a gene: 15. From germline, CDR1 is MGHDK and CDR2 SYGVNS. The CDR3 DNA reads TGTGCCAGCAGTGGAGTGGGGGGGGACAGGGGGATTAGGTATGGCTACACCTTC. This sequence encodes CASSGVGGDRGIRYGYTF.

This rearrangement joins TRBV7-2 to TRBJ2-1; 12 nucleotides match TRBD2. With 5 bases clipped from V and 7 bases from J, the junction kept 3 bases outside the gene matches. The CDR3 contains 14 residues. Germline loops: CDR1 SGHTA, CDR2 FQGNSA. CDR3 sequence (DNA): TGTGCCAGCAGCCTTGGGACTAGCGGGAATGAGCAGTTCTTC. Amino acids: CASSLGTSGNEQFF.